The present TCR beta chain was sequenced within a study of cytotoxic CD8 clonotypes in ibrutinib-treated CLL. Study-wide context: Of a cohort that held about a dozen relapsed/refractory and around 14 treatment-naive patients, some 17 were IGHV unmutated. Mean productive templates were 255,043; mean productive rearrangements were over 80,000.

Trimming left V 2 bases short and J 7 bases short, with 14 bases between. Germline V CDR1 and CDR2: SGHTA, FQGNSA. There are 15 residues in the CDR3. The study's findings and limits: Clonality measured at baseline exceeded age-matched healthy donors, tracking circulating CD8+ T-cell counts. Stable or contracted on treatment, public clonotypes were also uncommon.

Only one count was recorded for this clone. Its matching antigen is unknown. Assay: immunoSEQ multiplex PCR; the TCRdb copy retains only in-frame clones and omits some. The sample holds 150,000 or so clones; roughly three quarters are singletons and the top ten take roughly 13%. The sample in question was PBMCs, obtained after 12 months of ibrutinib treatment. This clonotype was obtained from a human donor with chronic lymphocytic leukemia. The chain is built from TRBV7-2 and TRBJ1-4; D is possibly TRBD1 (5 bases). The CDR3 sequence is CASSLRGPRSEKLFF. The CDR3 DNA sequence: TGTGCCAGCAGCTTACGGGGCCCTAGAAGTGAAAAACTGTTTTTT.